Listed below are T cell receptor beta chains from one sample, sequenced in a study of T cells after posttransplantation cyclophosphamide. TCRdb's table, derived via immunoSEQ multiplex PCR, lists solely in-frame clones and lacks some. The top ten hold more than 30% of the sample, which has over 4,000 clones, roughly 76% seen once. Source: PBMCs, taken after allogeneic stem cell transplant with posttransplant cyclophosphamide. The receptors were sampled from a male patient between 55 and 70 years old who received an allogeneic stem cell transplant from an unrelated donor, was CMV-positive, and had no GVHD. A subset of T cells may come from the graft donor. The conserved cysteine and the conserved F or W are not part of the CDR3 here. Some rows mark clone size as missing; the rest say once, few, many or name a class of expanded clone.

v_gene	j_gene	abundance	CDR3aa
TRBV9	TRBJ1-5	NA	ASSRTGQNQPQH
TRBV7-9	TRBJ1-3	large	ASSLSYQGAGSGNTIY
TRBV5-1	TRBJ2-7	NA	ASSGTGGSYEQY
TRBV27	TRBJ1-5	NA	ASSFSGAGQPQH
TRBV5-6	TRBJ2-7	once	ASSPRWTSGGYEQY
TRBV4-1	TRBJ2-1	NA	ASSQVRAGSYNEQF
TRBV4-1	TRBJ2-3	NA	ASSHPRDRVTDTQY
TRBV5-1	TRBJ1-6	NA	ASSSGQGDSPLH
TRBV11-2	TRBJ2-3	NA	ASSLRGVGYTDTQY
TRBV27	TRBJ2-1	NA	ASSLGQGGFNEQF
TRBV28	TRBJ2-5	NA	ASSEGGQETQY
TRBV10-2	TRBJ2-3	NA	ASSESTSGSWNTQY
TRBV5-4	TRBJ2-2	NA	ASGHGRGGDTGELF
TRBV5-8	TRBJ1-5	NA	ASSPLDRENQPQH
TRBV19	TRBJ2-6	NA	ASSIDGQGLSGANVLT
TRBV7-2	TRBJ2-4	NA	ASSLAGRDIQY
TRBV10-2	TRBJ2-7	NA	ASTLSGSSAAYEQY
TRBV7-9	TRBJ2-2	NA	ASSFLAGELF
TRBV9	TRBJ2-1	NA	ASSVAAGLAGYNEQF
TRBV25-1	TRBJ2-3	once	ASSLSLGTGADTQY
TRBV19	TRBJ1-1	NA	ASTTIQGASLSEAF
TRBV7-8	TRBJ2-3	NA	ASSLGPRGRTDTQY
TRBV7-9	TRBJ2-3	NA	ASAPLATDTQY
TRBV18	TRBJ2-5	NA	ASSPYTGDLETQY
TRBV6-4	TRBJ2-1	NA	ASSVRDRYNEQF
TRBV28	TRBJ1-3	NA	ASSPSMAGGTIY
TRBV2	TRBJ2-2	NA	ASSEAGGVLTELF
TRBV11-2	TRBJ2-5	NA	ASSLGANVAFQETQY
TRBV29-1	TRBJ2-3	NA	SAGLAGTDTQY
TRBV4-2	TRBJ2-1	NA	ASSQDLAGAEQF
TRBV2	TRBJ2-5	NA	ASTGAGGETQY
TRBV28	TRBJ1-4	NA	ASSSARTGGNEKLF
TRBV29-1	TRBJ2-2	NA	SAVAGGLTGELF
TRBV6-1	TRBJ2-1	NA	ASSRTGSYNEQF
TRBV5-4	TRBJ2-3	NA	ASSFSGSDTQY
TRBV2	TRBJ2-1	few	ASSEALGEGRNEQF
TRBV7-2	TRBJ2-2	NA	ASSFAGGTGELF
TRBV10-3	TRBJ2-1	NA	AISKTSGITYEQF
TRBV19	TRBJ1-4	NA	ASSISTGDANEKLF